This TCR beta chain was found in a study of blood T cell repertoires in COVID-19. Study summary: Spain, Italy and the United States supplied samples that represented acute and convalescent COVID-19.

V was pared by 7 bases and J by 13 bases, with 16 bases of the junction left unmatched. The CDR3 loop spans 15 amino acids. Germline assignment: CDR1 SQVTM and CDR2 ANQGSEA. In the source study's methods: Reference gene primers were amplified, and this amplification served to estimate nucleated cell counts. Data came from immunoSEQ multiplex PCR; TCRdb stores just in-frame clones and leaves some out. V, J and clone size reflect that table, while D and trimming were determined from the DNA. The data show 250,000 to 350,000 clones, around 81% seen once. The receptor was derived from a woman aged 45-59 years with active or convalescent COVID-19. The rearrangement uses TRBV29-1 and TRBJ2-1, with 13 bases identical to TRBD2. The specimen sequenced was peripheral blood. CDR3 region: CSGIETSGRHSEQFF. The CDR3 bases are TGCAGCGGAATAGAGACTAGCGGGAGGCACTCAGAACAGTTCTTC.